These 13 T cell receptor beta chains were sequenced from one sample in a study of cytomegalovirus exposure and HLA in healthy donors. The PCR had 60 Vbeta and 13 Jbeta primers. Only in-frame clones appear in the TCRdb table, and some are missing; sequencing was by immunoSEQ multiplex PCR. The table includes some 170,000 clones, 83% detected once. Sample: PBMCs. These receptors originate from a man aged 50 or older in good health and CMV-seropositive.

The table lists this clone with a few counts. The chain links TRBV6-6 to TRBJ2-1; D is perhaps TRBD2 (6 bases). This CDR3 has 13 amino acids. V lost 7 bases and J 15 bases, leaving 22 bases between the germline ends. Germline V gene data show CDR1 as MNHNY and CDR2 as SVGAGI (reference sequence). CDR3 residues: CASKLFRGEDMFF. Written as DNA, the CDR3 is TGTGCCAGCAAATTGTTTCGCGGGGAGGATATGTTCTTC.

The chain recombines TRBV27 with TRBJ2-7; the match to TRBD1 covers 7 bases. The germline V gene has CDR1 MNHEY and CDR2 SMNVEV (reference sequence). J gave up 3 bases and V 4 bases, and 6 bases lay outside the gene matches. This CDR3 region has 14 residues. CDR3 DNA: TGTGCCAGCAGTTGGGGGACAGACCACTACGAGCAGTACTTC. Amino acid sequence: CASSWGTDHYEQYF.

The rearrangement joins TRBV7-3 to TRBJ2-7; D is ambiguous. V dropped 5 bases and J dropped 0 bases, with 8 bases sitting between them. CDR1 and CDR2 from the germline V gene are SGHTA and FQGTGA. The CDR3 length is 13 residues. The CDR3 here is CASSPTGSYEQYF. The CDR3 nucleotides are TGTGCCAGCAGCCCCACGGGCTCCTACGAGCAGTACTTC.

This clone came up a few times. The J gene is TRBJ2-1, the V gene TRBV2; D call uncertain. V lost 7 bases to trimming and J lost 2 bases, with 6 bases between them. Germline V lookup: CDR1 SNHLY, CDR2 FYNNEI. The CDR3 length is 12 residues. CDR3 amino acids: CASTLAYNEQFF. CDR3 sequence (DNA): TGTGCCAGCACCCTAGCCTACAATGAGCAGTTCTTC. The full variable domain, completed using reference TRBV2 and TRBJ2-1, is EPEVTQTPSHQVTQMGQEVILRCVPISNHLYFYWYRQILGQKVEFLVSFYNNEISEKSEIFDDQFSVERPDGSNFTLKIRSTKLEDSAMYFCASTLAYNEQFFGPGTRLTVL.

Only one count was recorded for this clone. The chain recombines TRBV6-1 with TRBJ1-5; no firm D call. The ends were cut back, 3 bases at V and 5 bases at J, with 5 bases in the middle. The CDR3 extends over 12 amino acids. Germline V CDR1 and CDR2: MNHNS, SASEGT. The CDR3 loop is CASSDLYQPQHF. The CDR3, as DNA: TGTGCCAGCAGTGACCTTTATCAGCCCCAGCATTTT.

This clone has just one count. The chain couples TRBV5-1 to TRBJ2-5, with 9 bases identical to TRBD1. The CDR3 spans 17 residues. V was clipped by 4 bases and J by 5 bases; unmatched bases: 15. The germline V gene encodes CDR1 SGHRS and CDR2 YFSETQ. The CDR3 loop is CASSRTNPTGGSETQYF. CDR3 nucleotides: TGCGCCAGCAGCCGTACAAATCCTACAGGGGGCAGTGAGACCCAGTACTTC.

This chain links TRBV28 with TRBJ1-4, with 8 bases identical to TRBD1. V lost 5 bases, J lost 8 bases, and 13 bases stayed unmatched. CDR1 is MDHEN, CDR2 SYDVKM, per germline. The CDR3 loop spans 16 amino acids. The CDR3 reads CASSPRPGQGDEKLFF. CDR3 nucleotides: TGTGCCAGCAGTCCCCGCCCCGGACAGGGTGACGAAAAACTGTTTTTT.

V gene TRBV28 combines with J gene TRBJ1-2, with 8 bases fitting TRBD1. The germline V gene has CDR1 MDHEN and CDR2 SYDVKM. The length of the CDR3 is 14 residues. J was trimmed by 8 bases and V by 4 bases; bases with no gene match: 9. CDR3 residues: CASSSGQGSGGYTF. DNA of the CDR3: TGTGCCAGCAGTTCCGGACAGGGCTCAGGAGGCTACACCTTC.

The chain has TRBV14 and TRBJ1-4, with D tentatively TRBD1 (5 bases). Germline V gene sequence: CDR1 SGHDN, CDR2 FVKESK. V gave up 5 bases and J gave up 3 bases, with 13 bases separating them. CDR3 size: 15 residues. CDR3 sequence reads: CASSKGTAPNEKLFF. As DNA, the CDR3 is TGTGCCAGCAGCAAAGGGACTGCACCTAATGAAAAACTGTTTTTT.

The gene calls are TRBV27 and TRBJ2-2; 9 bases match TRBD2. The CDR3 length is 16 residues. J gave up 8 bases and V 4 bases, and 11 bases lay outside the gene matches. Germline values: CDR1 MNHEY, CDR2 SMNVEV (reference sequence). This CDR3 reads CASSSGAAGGWGELFF. The CDR3 DNA sequence: TGTGCCAGCAGTTCGGGTGCAGCGGGGGGCTGGGGGGAGCTGTTTTTT.

The chain uses TRBV4-1 and TRBJ2-7; possible D gene TRBD2, 6 bases. V was clipped by 4 bases and J by 3 bases, with 19 bases between them. There are 16 residues in the CDR3. The germline CDR1 and CDR2 sequences are MGHRA and YSYEKL. CDR3 nucleotides: TGCGCCAGCAGCCCGCGGGACGGACCCCGACACTACGAGCAGTACTTC. Translated: CASSPRDGPRHYEQYF.

The chain has TRBV18 and TRBJ2-3; 11 positions match TRBD2. V trimming: 1 base; J trimming: 6 bases; junction bases outside the gene matches: 3. The CDR3 runs to 15 residues. Germline loops: CDR1 KGHSH, CDR2 LQKENI. In DNA, the CDR3 is TGTGCCAGCTCACCACTAGCGGGAGGGCAGGATACGCAGTATTTT. Its translation is CASSPLAGGQDTQYF.

The J gene is TRBJ2-2, the V gene TRBV9, with 12 bases fitting TRBD2. The CDR3 spans 21 residues. V shed 4 bases, J shed 1 base, and the junction held 17 bases outside the gene matches. The germline gives CDR1 SGDLS, CDR2 YYNGEE. The CDR3 protein is CASSLSTGVGLAGLNTGELFF. The CDR3 DNA follows: TGTGCCAGCAGCTTATCGACAGGGGTGGGACTAGCGGGCCTGAACACCGGGGAGCTGTTTTTT.